Detailed here is one T cell receptor (beta chain). V lost 4 bases to trimming and J lost 4 bases; unmatched junction nucleotides: 8. In germline, CDR1 is SGHRS, CDR2 YFSETQ. This CDR3 has 14 residues. TCRdb's table, derived via immunoSEQ multiplex PCR, lists solely in-frame clones and lacks some. The repertoire holds tens of thousands of clones, roughly 90% seen once, with 0.7% in the top ten. The sample belongs to a study of T cell changes during pregnancy in multiple sclerosis. The receptor was isolated from a female donor with multiple sclerosis, enrolled in a pregnancy study. Sequenced here: CD4+ T cells from peripheral blood mononuclear cells, sampled before pregnancy. The V and J genes are TRBV5-1 and TRBJ2-7; 7 bases are shared with TRBD1. The DNA for the CDR3 is TGCGCCAGCAGCCGAGAAGGGGGCGCATACGAGCAGTACTTC. Residues: CASSREGGAYEQYF.